The entry below describes one T cell receptor beta chain. No antigen is known for it. No base qualities exist here, and no much larger clone lies one base off it. TCRbeta CDR3 regions were amplified from genomic DNA using the immunoSEQ Assay, a bias-controlled multiplex PCR. Per the original workflow: The number of nucleated cells in each sample was estimated by amplification of reference gene primers within the assay. To quantify the absolute abundance of each unique TCRbeta CDR3 rearrangement, sequence reads were collapsed and filtered. For each sample, productive Simpson clonality was calculated as the square root of Simpson's diversity index over productive rearrangements. TCRdb took over this immuneACCESS table, retaining in-frame rearrangements with V and J assigned. Such tables are incomplete; in checked studies, under half of the missing clones stem from an unresolved V gene, and the remainder is unexplained. V, J and clone size derive from that table, while D and trimming were established from the DNA sequence. This sample lists fewer than 250,000 clones; about 83% were detected once. The top ten constitute around 8.7% of the sample.

The CDR3, from cysteine to phenylalanine, totals 14 residues. Only the CDR3 region is kept as DNA, spanning 42 bases read in frame from base 1. Ends trimmed: V by 3 bases, J by 4 bases; bases unmatched to a gene: 7. CDR1 and CDR2 (SGHKS, YYEKEE) derive from the germline V gene (reference sequence). Whole blood was collected in K2EDTA tubes by collaborating institutions according to the institutions' own protocols. For TCRbeta analysis, collaborators shipped samples in one of three forms: frozen whole blood, isolated PBMCs, or DNA extracted from either of those sample types. This record comes from a study of blood T cell repertoires in COVID-19 (TCRdb year 2020). Turning to the overall study: Collaborator samples came from the United States, Italy and Spain and covered acute and convalescent phases of COVID-19. The material from the prospective study consisted of cDNA or gDNA derived from T cells, B-cell-depleted T cells, or PBMCs. Subjects who had been exposed to COVID-19, were actively infected with it, or had recovered from it provided the deeply sampled blood TCRbeta repertoires that made up the dataset. The repertoires were released in a freely available public database meant as a resource for research on the immune response to SARS-CoV-2. Samples were obtained from the ongoing ImmuneRACE study (first 160 participants) and from 1,000 to 1,500 subjects provided by 6 global collaborators. Sample metadata almost always included a de-identified subject ID, COVID-19 status, age in years and sex. HLA class I and class II types, where available, came from metadata supplied by the sample provider rather than from assay-based typing.

The study at large found these results: The amount of clinical and demographic metadata varied by source and participant and was provided uncurated.

This receptor chain uses TRBV5-5 and TRBJ2-7; the junction holds 7 bases that match TRBD1. Sequencing was carried out using peripheral blood. This TCR derives from a woman in her 50s with acute or convalescent COVID-19. The nucleotide sequence reads as follows: TGTGCCAGCAGCTCGACAGGGCTAGGGTACGAGCAGTACTTC. Translated, it gives CASSSTGLGYEQYF.